Described below is a single T cell receptor beta chain sequence and its context. Those enrolled in Seattle joined during active infection and were followed longitudinally afterward. Germline V gives CDR1 MNHEY, CDR2 SVGAGI. This CDR3 spans 14 amino acids. V was clipped by 5 bases and J by 4 bases, with 12 bases between them. The data are from a study of blood T cell repertoires in COVID-19. Study information: Material from acute and convalescent COVID-19 was sourced from the United States, Italy and Spain. Sample material is recorded as cDNA or gDNA derived from T cells, B-cell-depleted T cells, or PBMCs.

Per the original methods: Nucleated cell counts were estimated from reference gene primer amplification. TCRdb keeps only in-frame clones here, not all; method: immunoSEQ multiplex PCR. V and J calls and clone size come straight from that table; D and trimming were deduced from the DNA. The sample holds approximately 350,000 clones, roughly 90% seen once. V usage is TRBV6-5 and J usage is TRBJ2-1, with D possibly being TRBD2 (5 bases). Sequencing used peripheral blood. This TCR derives from a woman aged 25 to 39 with COVID-19, enrolled during active disease. The CDR3 DNA reads as TGTGCCAGCAGTCCGGACGAGGGTTACAATGAGCAGTTCTTC. Protein: CASSPDEGYNEQFF.